This T cell receptor beta chain was recovered during a study of tumor-infiltrating lymphocytes in primary liver carcinoma. Overall study findings and caveats: Tumors reached a significantly greater top-250-clone fraction than blood did (p = 0.039).

Germline DNA was extracted alongside blood RNA, which was obtained from unsorted whole blood. The germline gives CDR1 MNHEY, CDR2 SVGAGI. The CDR3 totals 18 residues. Trimming took off 4 bases at V and 6 bases at J, with 25 bases between the two ends. A few counts support this clonotype. Its antigen is as yet unknown. Making TCR beta cDNA involved around 520 ng total RNA and a constant-region primer. ARM-PCR was slightly modified, and three nested multiplex PCR rounds with it gave rise to the TCR beta libraries. Two initial PCR rounds of about 11 cycles each paired TRBV1-TRBV30 forward primers with a C-beta reverse primer. From the multiplex PCR reads, TCRdb called clonotypes with MiXCR, one entry per CDR3 protein. The data contain about 200,000 distinct CDR3 sequences, around 60% of them singletons.

The rearrangement links TRBV6-5 to TRBJ1-5; tentatively, D is TRBD1 (5 bases). Sequencing was performed on peripheral blood. This receptor was obtained from a woman in her sixties with primary liver carcinoma and hepatitis B virus infection. Here the CDR3 reads CASSSVRSWQGVSQPQHF. CDR3 coding DNA: TGTGCCAGCAGTTCCGTCCGTTCCTGGCAGGGTGTAAGTCAGCCCCAGCATTTT.